This entry concerns a single TCR beta chain. The data are from a study of beta chain features in type 1 diabetes. Of the isolated RNA, all was reverse transcribed, and so the sequenced material was expressed TCRB transcripts. Profiling relied on immunoSEQ multiplex PCR, and the TCRdb table lists in-frame clones only, not all of them. The data show 390,000 or so clones, with approximately 13% seen just once and approximately 0.035% held by the top ten. This CDR3 contains 14 residues. The ends were cut back, 7 bases at V and 5 bases at J, with 17 bases in the middle. Germline V gene data show CDR1 as SQVTM and CDR2 as ANQGSEA.

The sample taken for sequencing was naive CD4+ T cells from blood. The TCR sequence derives from a man under 40 in good health. The V gene is TRBV29-1, the J gene TRBJ2-2; D perhaps matches TRBD2 (7 bases). CDR3 DNA sequence: TGCAGCGCCGGGGGCGGGAGAGGGACCGGGGAGCTGTTTTTT. It codes for CSAGGGRGTGELFF.